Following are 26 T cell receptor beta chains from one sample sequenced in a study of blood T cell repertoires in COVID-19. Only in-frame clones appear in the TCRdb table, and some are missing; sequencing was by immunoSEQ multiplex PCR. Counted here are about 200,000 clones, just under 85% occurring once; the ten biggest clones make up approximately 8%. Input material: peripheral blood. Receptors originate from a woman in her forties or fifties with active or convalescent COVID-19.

DNA of the CDR3: TGTGCCAGTAGGTCTAACACCGGGGAGCTGTTTTTT. It translates to CASRSNTGELFF. The V call is TRBV19, the J call TRBJ2-2; no clear D. Germline V gene data show CDR1 as LNHDA and CDR2 as SQIVND (reference sequence). CDR3 size: 12 residues. Deletions cut 6 bases from V and 2 bases from J, with 4 bases between.

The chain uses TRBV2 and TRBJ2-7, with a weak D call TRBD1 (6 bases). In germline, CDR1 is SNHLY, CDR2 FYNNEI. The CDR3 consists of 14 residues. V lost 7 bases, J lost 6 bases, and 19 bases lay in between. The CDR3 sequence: CASTRTGPRGEQYF. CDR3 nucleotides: TGTGCCAGCACTAGAACAGGGCCTCGGGGCGAGCAGTACTTC.

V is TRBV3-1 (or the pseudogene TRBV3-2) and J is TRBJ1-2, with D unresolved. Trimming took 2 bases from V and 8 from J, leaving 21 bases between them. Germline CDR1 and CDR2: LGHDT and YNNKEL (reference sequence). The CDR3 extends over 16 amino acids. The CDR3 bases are TGTGCCAGCAGCCAAATGGGAGGGCTCTCCGGTTCGGGCTACACCTTC. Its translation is CASSQMGGLSGSGYTF.

The CDR3 DNA is TGTGCCAGCAGTCGGCAGGGAGGCGCGCAGTACGTC. Translating it yields CASSRQGGAQYV. The V call is TRBV2, the J call TRBJ2-7, with a tentative D call TRBD2 (6 bases). In germline, CDR1 is SNHLY, CDR2 FYNNEI. Trimming took 5 bases from V and 9 from J, leaving 14 bases between them. This CDR3 contains 12 residues.

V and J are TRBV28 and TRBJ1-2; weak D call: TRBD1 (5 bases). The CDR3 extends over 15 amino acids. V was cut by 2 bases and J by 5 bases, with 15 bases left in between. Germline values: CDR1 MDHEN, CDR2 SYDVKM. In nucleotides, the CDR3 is TGTGCCAGCAGTTTACTTGGGGCACCGACATATGGCTACACCTTC. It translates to CASSLLGAPTYGYTF.

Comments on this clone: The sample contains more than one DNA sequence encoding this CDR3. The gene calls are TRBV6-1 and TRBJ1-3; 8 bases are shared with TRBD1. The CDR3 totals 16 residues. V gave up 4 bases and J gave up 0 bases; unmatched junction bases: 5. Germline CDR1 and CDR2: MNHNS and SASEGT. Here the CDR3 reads CASSARTGGSGNTIYF. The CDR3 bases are TGTGCCAGCAGTGCGCGAACAGGGGGCTCTGGAAACACCATATATTTT.

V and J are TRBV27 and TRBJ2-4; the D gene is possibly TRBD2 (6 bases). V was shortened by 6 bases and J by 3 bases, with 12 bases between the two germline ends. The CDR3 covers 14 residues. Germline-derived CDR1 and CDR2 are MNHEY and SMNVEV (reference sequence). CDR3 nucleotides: TGTGCCAGCAGCGAGGGGAGGTTCAAAAACATTCAGTACTTC. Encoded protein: CASSEGRFKNIQYF.

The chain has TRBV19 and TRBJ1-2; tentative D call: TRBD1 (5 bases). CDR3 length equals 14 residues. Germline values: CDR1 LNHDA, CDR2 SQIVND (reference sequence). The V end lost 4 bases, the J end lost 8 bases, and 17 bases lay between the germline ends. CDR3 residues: CASSTIDSYEGYTF. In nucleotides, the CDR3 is TGTGCCAGTAGTACCATCGACAGCTATGAGGGCTACACCTTC.

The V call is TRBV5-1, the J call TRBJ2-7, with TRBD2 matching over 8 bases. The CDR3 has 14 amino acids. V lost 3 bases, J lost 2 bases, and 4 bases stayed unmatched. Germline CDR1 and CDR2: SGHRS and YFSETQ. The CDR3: CASSSSGSAYEQYF. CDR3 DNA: TGCGCCAGCAGCTCGAGCGGGAGTGCCTACGAGCAGTACTTC. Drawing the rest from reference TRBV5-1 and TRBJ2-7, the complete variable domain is KAGVTQTPRYLIKTRGQQVTLSCSPISGHRSVSWYQQTPGQGLQFLFEYFSETQRNKGNFPGRFSGRQFSNSRSEMNVSTLELGDSALYLCASSSSGSAYEQYFGPGTRLTVT.

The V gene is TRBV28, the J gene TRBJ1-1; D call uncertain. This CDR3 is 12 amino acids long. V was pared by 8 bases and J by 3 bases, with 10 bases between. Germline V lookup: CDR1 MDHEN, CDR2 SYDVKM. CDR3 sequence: CASVRRDTEAFF. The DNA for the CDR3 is TGTGCCAGCGTACGGCGGGACACTGAAGCTTTCTTT.

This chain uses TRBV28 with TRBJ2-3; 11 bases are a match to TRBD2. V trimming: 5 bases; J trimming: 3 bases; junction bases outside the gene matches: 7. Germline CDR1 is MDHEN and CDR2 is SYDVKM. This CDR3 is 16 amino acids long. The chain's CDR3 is CASSIPSGGITDTQYF. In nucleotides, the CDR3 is TGTGCCAGCAGTATACCTAGCGGGGGGATAACAGATACGCAGTATTTT.

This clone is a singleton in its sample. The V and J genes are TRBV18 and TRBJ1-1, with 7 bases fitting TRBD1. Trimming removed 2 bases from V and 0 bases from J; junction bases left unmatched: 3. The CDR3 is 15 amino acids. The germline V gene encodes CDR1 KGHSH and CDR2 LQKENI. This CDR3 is CASSPWGQLNTEAFF. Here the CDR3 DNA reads TGTGCCAGCTCACCATGGGGACAGCTGAACACTGAAGCTTTCTTT.

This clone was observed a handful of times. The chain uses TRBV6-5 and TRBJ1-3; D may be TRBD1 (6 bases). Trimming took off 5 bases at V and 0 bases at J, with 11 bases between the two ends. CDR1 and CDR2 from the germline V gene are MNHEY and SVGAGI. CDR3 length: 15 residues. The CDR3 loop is CASSPTGNSGNTIYF. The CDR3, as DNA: TGTGCCAGCAGTCCCACAGGGAACTCTGGAAACACCATATATTTT.

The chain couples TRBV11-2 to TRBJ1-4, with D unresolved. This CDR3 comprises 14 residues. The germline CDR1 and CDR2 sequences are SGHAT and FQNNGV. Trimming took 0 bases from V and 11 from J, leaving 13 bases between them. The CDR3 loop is CASSLDQRGAKLFF. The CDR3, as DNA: TGTGCCAGCAGCTTAGATCAGAGAGGCGCGAAACTGTTTTTT.

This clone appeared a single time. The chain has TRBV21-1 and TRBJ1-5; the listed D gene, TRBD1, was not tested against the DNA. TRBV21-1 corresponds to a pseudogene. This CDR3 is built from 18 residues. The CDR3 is CASSKAPLTGGSNQPQHF. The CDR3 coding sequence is TGTGCCAGCAGCAAAGCCCCACTTACAGGGGGGAGCAATCAGCCCCAGCATTTT.

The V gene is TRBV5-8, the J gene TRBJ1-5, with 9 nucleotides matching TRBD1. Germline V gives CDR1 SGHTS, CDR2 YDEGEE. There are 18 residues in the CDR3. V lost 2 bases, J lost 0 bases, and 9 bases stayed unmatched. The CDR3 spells CASSLGQGQLRSNQPQHF. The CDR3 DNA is TGTGCCAGCAGCTTAGGACAGGGGCAGTTGCGTAGCAATCAGCCCCAGCATTTT.

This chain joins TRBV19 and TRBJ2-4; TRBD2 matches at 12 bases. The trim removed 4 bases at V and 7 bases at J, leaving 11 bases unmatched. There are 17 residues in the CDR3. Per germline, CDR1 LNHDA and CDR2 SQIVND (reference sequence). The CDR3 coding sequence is TGTGCCAGTAGTAACTCACTAGCGGGGGGTTCTGGGAACATTCAGTACTTC. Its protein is CASSNSLAGGSGNIQYF.

The CDR3 DNA reads as TGTGCCAGCGGCGTTAACAGGGTAGATCAGCCCCAGCATTTT. Amino acid sequence: CASGVNRVDQPQHF. The rearrangement links TRBV28 to TRBJ1-5, with a tentative D call TRBD1 (6 bases). V lost 8 bases, J lost 5 bases, and 16 bases lay in between. Germline-derived CDR1 and CDR2 are MDHEN and SYDVKM. The CDR3 contains 14 residues.

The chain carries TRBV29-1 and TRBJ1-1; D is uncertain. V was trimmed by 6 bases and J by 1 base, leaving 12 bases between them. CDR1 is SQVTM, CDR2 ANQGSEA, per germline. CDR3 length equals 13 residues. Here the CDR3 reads CSVPGPKNTEAFF. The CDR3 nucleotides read TGCAGCGTACCAGGTCCCAAGAACACTGAAGCTTTCTTT.

The CDR3 loop is CASSPSTGISNQPQHF. CDR3 sequence (DNA): TGTGCCAGTAGTCCCTCGACAGGGATTAGCAATCAGCCCCAGCATTTT. This sequence joins TRBV19 and TRBJ1-5, with 7 bases aligning to TRBD1. The length of the CDR3 is 16 residues. The V gene's germline CDR1 is LNHDA and CDR2 SQIVND (reference sequence). With 5 bases clipped from V and 0 bases from J, the junction kept 7 bases outside the gene matches.

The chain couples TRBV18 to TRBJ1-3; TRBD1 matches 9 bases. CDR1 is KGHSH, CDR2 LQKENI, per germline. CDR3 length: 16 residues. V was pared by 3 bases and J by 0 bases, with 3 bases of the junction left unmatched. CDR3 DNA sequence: TGTGCCAGCTCACCCGGGACAGGGAGCTCTGGAAACACCATATATTTT. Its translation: CASSPGTGSSGNTIYF. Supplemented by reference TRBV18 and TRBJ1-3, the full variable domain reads NAGVMQNPRHLVRRRGQEARLRCSPMKGHSHVYWYRQLPEEGLKFMVYLQKENIIDESGMPKERFSAEFPKEGPSILRIQQVVRGDSAAYFCASSPGTGSSGNTIYFGEGSWLTVV.

The CDR3 DNA reads as TGTGCCAGCAGTTTATATGGAATTGGGGGCCGGGAGACCCAGTACTTC. Residues: CASSLYGIGGRETQYF. This chain links TRBV27 with TRBJ2-5, with a possible D match to TRBD1 (6 bases). Trimming pared 1 base from V and 5 bases from J, leaving 17 bases between. The CDR3 length is 16 residues. Germline V gives CDR1 MNHEY, CDR2 SMNVEV (reference sequence).

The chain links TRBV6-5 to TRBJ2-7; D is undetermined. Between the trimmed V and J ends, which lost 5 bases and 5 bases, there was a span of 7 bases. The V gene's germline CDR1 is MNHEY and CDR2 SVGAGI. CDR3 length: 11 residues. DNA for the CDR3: TGTGCCAGCAGTAAGACACACGAGCAGTACGTC. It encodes CASSKTHEQYV.

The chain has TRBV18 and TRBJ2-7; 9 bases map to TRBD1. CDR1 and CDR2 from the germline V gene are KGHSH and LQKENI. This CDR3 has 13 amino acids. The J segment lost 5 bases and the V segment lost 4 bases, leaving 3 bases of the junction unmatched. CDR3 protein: CASSRGQGHEQYV. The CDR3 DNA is TGTGCCAGCTCACGGGGACAGGGCCACGAGCAGTACGTC.

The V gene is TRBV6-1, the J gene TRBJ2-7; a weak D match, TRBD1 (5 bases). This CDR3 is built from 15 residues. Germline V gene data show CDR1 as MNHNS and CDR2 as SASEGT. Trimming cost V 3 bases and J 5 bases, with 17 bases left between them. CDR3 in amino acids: CASSEGQGGYDEQYV. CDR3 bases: TGTGCCAGCAGTGAGGGGCAGGGCGGATACGACGAGCAGTACGTC.

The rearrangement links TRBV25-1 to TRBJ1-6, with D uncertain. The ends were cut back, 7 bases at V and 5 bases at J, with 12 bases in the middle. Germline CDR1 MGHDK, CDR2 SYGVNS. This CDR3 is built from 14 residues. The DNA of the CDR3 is TGTGCCAGCATGGCGGGCCGCGATAATTCACCCCTCCACTTT. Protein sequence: CASMAGRDNSPLHF.